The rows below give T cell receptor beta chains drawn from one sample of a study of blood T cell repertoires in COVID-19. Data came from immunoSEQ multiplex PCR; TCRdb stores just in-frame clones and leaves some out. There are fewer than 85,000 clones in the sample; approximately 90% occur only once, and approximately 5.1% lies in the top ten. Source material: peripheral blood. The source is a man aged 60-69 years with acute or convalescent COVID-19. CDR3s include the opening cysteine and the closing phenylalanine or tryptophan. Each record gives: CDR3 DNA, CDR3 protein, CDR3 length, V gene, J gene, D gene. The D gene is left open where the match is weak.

TGTGCCACCAGTGATGGGGGCTCAGATACGCAGTATTTT	CATSDGGSDTQYF	13	TRBV24-1	TRBJ2-3	.
TGTGCCAGCAGCTTAGATCCGGGGGGCTTTAGCGAGCAGTACTTC	CASSLDPGGFSEQYF	15	TRBV11-2	TRBJ2-7	.
TGTTATTCAGGGGGCATTTCAGAGACCCAGTACTTC	CYSGGISETQYF	12	TRBV19	TRBJ2-5	TRBD1
TGTGCCAGCAGGCACCCAGGGGGTCCCAATCAGCCCCAGCATTTT	CASRHPGGPNQPQHF	15	TRBV2	TRBJ1-5	TRBD1
TGTGCCAGCGGCAGGACAGGGGATAGGGCTGAAGCTTTCTTT	CASGRTGDRAEAFF	14	TRBV7-2	TRBJ1-1	TRBD1
TGTGCCAGCAGCTTGACAGGGGCAAATTCACCCCTCCACTTT	CASSLTGANSPLHF	14	TRBV5-6	TRBJ1-6	TRBD1
TGTGCCAGTAGTATCCGGACAGGGGGCGCCCCCGGCACAGATACGCAGTATTTT	CASSIRTGGAPGTDTQYF	18	TRBV19	TRBJ2-3	TRBD1
TGTGCCAGCTCACCCAGGGATACTGAAGCTTTCTTT	CASSPRDTEAFF	12	TRBV18	TRBJ1-1	.
TGCGCCAGCAGCCACCTAGGGCAGGGGGAATCACCCCTCCACTTT	CASSHLGQGESPLHF	15	TRBV4-3	TRBJ1-6	TRBD1
TGTGCCAGCAGTGAACTAGCGGGGATGTACGAGCAGTACTTC	CASSELAGMYEQYF	14	TRBV2	TRBJ2-7	TRBD2
TGTGCCAGCAGCGTTCACCCAGGGGTGTTTGTCACCGGGGAGCTGTTTTTT	CASSVHPGVFVTGELFF	17	TRBV9	TRBJ2-2	.
TGTGCCAGCAGGCCCGGGACAGGGAGCACTGAAGCTTTCTTT	CASRPGTGSTEAFF	14	TRBV14	TRBJ1-1	TRBD1
TGTGCCAGCAGCTTAGTTTTCGGGAGCTCCTACGAGCAGTACTTC	CASSLVFGSSYEQYF	15	TRBV11-2	TRBJ2-7	.
TGTGCCAGCAGCCCGGGACTAGCGGGGAATGAGCAGTTCTTC	CASSPGLAGNEQFF	14	TRBV5-4	TRBJ2-1	TRBD2
TGTGCCAGCACCAAAAGCTCAGGGCGCTCCTACGAGCAGTACTTC	CASTKSSGRSYEQYF	15	TRBV6-6	TRBJ2-7	.
TGTGCCACCAGTGATTTGCATAGCGCGAACTATGGCTACACCTTC	CATSDLHSANYGYTF	15	TRBV24-1	TRBJ1-2	.
TGTGCCAGCAGCTTAGCTAACTACAATGAGCAGTTCTTC	CASSLANYNEQFF	13	TRBV5-5	TRBJ2-1	.